This TCR beta chain was identified in a study of OX40 agonist ivuxolimab in advanced cancers. The CDR3 spans 14 residues. The V gene lost 5 bases and the J gene lost 5 bases, with 15 bases spanning the gap. The germline gives CDR1 MDHEN, CDR2 SYDVKM. Using immunoSEQ multiplex PCR, the repertoire was profiled, and TCRdb retains in-frame clones only, with some absent. This sample yields more than 50,000 clones, of which about 86% are seen a single time; roughly 0.6% belongs to the top ten. The source of this sequence is an adult with an advanced solid tumor such as melanoma, head and neck, liver or kidney cancer. This sequence joins TRBV28 and TRBJ1-2; no definite D call. Sequencing was performed on CD4+ or CD8+ T cells sorted from blood, taken in a trial of the OX40 agonist ivuxolimab. The CDR3 loop reads CASSPYETEYGYTF. DNA of the CDR3: TGTGCCAGCAGTCCGTACGAGACTGAGTATGGCTACACCTTC.